The sequence of this T cell receptor beta chain was determined in a study of regulatory T cells in long-lasting Graves disease. Study background: Newly diagnosed Graves' patients took antithyroid drugs under 3 months.

Documented time point: newly diagnosed GD, antithyroid drugs for less than 3 months. From RNA extracted from PBMCs, the TCR library was made. In its sample, this clonotype was seen a few times. Construction of the TCR beta libraries employed iRepertoire HTBI primers in conjunction with Arm-PCR of CDR3 regions. In TCRdb, the multiplex PCR reads were re-called with MiXCR into one record per CDR3 protein. The repertoire holds about 440,000 distinct CDR3 sequences, with about a sixth as singletons. With 5 bases removed from V and 1 base from J, the gap between germline ends came to 15 bases. Germline loops: CDR1 MDHEN, CDR2 SYDVKM. The CDR3 covers 15 residues. These data also formed part of another study, on T cells in Graves' hyperthyroidism and ophthalmopathy.

The specimen comprised peripheral blood mononuclear cells (PBMCs), sampled at new diagnosis, from a patient treated with antithyroid drugs. The rearrangement links TRBV28 to TRBJ2-7; D ambiguous. The receptor's source is a young woman with Graves disease. CDR3 region: CASSLIRRPSYEQYF. For the CDR3, the DNA is TGTGCCAGCAGTCTCATTCGTCGGCCTTCCTACGAGCAGTACTTC.